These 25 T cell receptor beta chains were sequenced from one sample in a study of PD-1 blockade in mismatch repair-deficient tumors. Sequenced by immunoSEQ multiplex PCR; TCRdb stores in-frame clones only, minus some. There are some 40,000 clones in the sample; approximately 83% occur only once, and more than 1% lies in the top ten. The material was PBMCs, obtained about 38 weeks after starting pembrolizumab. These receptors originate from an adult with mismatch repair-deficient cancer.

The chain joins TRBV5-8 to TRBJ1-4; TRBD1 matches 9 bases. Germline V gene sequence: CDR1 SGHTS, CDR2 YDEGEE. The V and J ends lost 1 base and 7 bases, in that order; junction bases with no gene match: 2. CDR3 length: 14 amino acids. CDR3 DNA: TGTGCCAGCAGCTTGACAGGGGGCTCTGAAAAACTGTTTTTT. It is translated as CASSLTGGSEKLFF.

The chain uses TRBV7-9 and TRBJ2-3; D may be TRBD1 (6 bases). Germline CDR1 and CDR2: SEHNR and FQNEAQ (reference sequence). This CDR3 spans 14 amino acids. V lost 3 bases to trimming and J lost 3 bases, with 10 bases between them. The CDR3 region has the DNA TGTGCCAGCAGCTTCCGGGACAAAACAGATACGCAGTATTTT. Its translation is CASSFRDKTDTQYF.

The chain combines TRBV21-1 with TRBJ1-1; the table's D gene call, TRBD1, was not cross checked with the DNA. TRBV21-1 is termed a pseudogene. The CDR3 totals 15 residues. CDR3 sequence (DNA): TGTGCCAGCAGCAAAAGGGGACAGGGGCGGGATGAAGCTTTCTTT. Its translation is CASSKRGQGRDEAFF.

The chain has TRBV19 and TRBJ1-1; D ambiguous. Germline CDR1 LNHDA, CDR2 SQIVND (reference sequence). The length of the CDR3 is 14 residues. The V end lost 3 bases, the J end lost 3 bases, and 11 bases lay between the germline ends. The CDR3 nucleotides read TGTGCCAGTAGTATTTACCTTCGGGACACTGAAGCTTTCTTT. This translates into CASSIYLRDTEAFF. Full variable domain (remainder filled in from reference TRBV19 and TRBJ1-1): DGGITQSPKYLFRKEGQNVTLSCEQNLNHDAMYWYRQDPGQGLRLIYYSQIVNDFQKGDIAEGYSVSREKKESFPLTVTSAQKNPTAFYLCASSIYLRDTEAFFGQGTRLTVV.

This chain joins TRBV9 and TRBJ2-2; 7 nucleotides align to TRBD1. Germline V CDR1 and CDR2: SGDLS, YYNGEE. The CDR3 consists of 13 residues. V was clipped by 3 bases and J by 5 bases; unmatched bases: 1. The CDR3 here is CASSDRGTGELFF. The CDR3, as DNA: TGTGCCAGCAGCGACAGGGGAACCGGGGAGCTGTTTTTT.

The chain's CDR3 is CASSEAGTDTQYF. DNA for the CDR3: TGTGCCAGCAGTGAAGCGGGCACAGATACGCAGTATTTT. V is TRBV6-4 and J is TRBJ2-3, with D maybe TRBD2 (5 bases). The CDR3 is made up of 13 amino acids. The germline V and J ends were trimmed by 3 bases and 1 base, with 5 bases remaining between them. The V gene's germline CDR1 is MRHNA and CDR2 SNTAGT.

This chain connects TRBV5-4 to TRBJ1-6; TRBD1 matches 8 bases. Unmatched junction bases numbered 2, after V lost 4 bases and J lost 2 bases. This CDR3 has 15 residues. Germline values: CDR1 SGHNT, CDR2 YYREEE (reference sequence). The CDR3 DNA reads TGTGCCAGCAGCCAGGGGGCTACCTATAATTCACCCCTCCACTTT. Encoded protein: CASSQGATYNSPLHF.

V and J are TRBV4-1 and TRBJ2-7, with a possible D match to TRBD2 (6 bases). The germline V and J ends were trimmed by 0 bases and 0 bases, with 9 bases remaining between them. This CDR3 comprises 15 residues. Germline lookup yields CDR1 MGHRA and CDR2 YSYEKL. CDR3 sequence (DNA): TGCGCCAGCAGCCAAGATCGGGACTTCTCCTACGAGCAGTACTTC. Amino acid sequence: CASSQDRDFSYEQYF.

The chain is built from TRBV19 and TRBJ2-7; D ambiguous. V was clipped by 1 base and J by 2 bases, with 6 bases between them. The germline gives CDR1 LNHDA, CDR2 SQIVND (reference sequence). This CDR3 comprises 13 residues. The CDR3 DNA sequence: TGTGCCAGTAGTATAGCCGAGACCTACGAGCAGTACTTC. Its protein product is CASSIAETYEQYF.

This CDR3 reads CASSSGLVETQYF. In DNA form, the CDR3 reads TGTGCCAGCAGCTCGGGACTAGTGGAGACCCAGTACTTC. This sequence joins TRBV5-4 and TRBJ2-5; 8 bases agree with TRBD2. Losses at the gene ends were 3 bases for V and 5 bases for J; bases not matched to a gene: 3. Germline values: CDR1 SGHNT, CDR2 YYREEE (reference sequence). The CDR3 totals 13 residues.

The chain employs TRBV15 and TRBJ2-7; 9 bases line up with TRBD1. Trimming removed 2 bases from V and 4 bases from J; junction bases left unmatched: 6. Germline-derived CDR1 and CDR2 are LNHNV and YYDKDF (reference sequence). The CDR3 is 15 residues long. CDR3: CATSRPDRGRYEQYF. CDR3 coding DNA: TGTGCCACCAGCAGACCGGACAGGGGACGGTACGAGCAGTACTTC.

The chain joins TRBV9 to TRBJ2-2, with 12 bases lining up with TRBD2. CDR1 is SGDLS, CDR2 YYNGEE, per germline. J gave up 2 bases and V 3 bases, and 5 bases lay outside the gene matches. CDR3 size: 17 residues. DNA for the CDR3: TGTGCCAGCAGCGGGCTAGCGGGAGGGACTAACACCGGGGAGCTGTTTTTT. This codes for CASSGLAGGTNTGELFF.

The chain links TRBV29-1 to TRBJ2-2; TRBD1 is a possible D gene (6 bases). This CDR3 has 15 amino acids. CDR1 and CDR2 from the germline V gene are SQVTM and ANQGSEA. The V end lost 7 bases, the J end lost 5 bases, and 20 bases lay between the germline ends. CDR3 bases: TGCAGCGCCAGGACAGTGAACGCCCATACCGGGGAGCTGTTTTTT. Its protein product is CSARTVNAHTGELFF.

CDR3 sequence: CASSLAGTREGGEQFF. CDR3 DNA: TGTGCCAGCAGCTTAGCCGGGACTAGAGAGGGTGGTGAGCAGTTCTTC. The V gene is TRBV11-3, the J gene TRBJ2-1; 8 nucleotides align to TRBD2. The length of the CDR3 is 16 residues. The V segment lost 1 base and the J segment 9 bases; nucleotides outside the gene matches: 11. CDR1 is SGHNT and CDR2 is YENEEA in the germline V gene. Looking up the rest from reference TRBV11-3 and TRBJ2-1 gives the full variable domain: EAGVVQSPRYKIIEKKQPVAFWCNPISGHNTLYWYLQNLGQGPELLIRYENEEAVDDSQLPKDRFSAERLKGVDSTLKIQPAELGDSAVYLCASSLAGTREGGEQFFGPGTRLTVL.

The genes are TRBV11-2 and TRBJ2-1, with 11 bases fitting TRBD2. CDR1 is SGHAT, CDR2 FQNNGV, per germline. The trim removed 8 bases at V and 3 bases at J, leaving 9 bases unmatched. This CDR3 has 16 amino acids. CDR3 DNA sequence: TGTGCCAGCGGCTACGGGACTAGCGGTAACTACAATGAGCAGTTCTTC. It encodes CASGYGTSGNYNEQFF.

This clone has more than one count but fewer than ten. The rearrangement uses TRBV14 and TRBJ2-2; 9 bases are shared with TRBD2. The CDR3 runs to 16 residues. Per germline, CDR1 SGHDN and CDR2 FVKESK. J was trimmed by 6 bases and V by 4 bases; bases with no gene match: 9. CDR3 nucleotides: TGTGCCAGCAGCCCGTTGGGCGGGAGGGCCTCCGGGGAGCTGTTTTTT. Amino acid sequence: CASSPLGGRASGELFF.

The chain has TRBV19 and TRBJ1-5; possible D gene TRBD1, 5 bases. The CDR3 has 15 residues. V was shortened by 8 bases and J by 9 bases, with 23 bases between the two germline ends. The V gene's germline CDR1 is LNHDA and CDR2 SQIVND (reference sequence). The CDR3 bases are TGTGCCAGTTTAGGGGTTCCGAGAAGGGATCGGCCCCAGCATTTT. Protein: CASLGVPRRDRPQHF.

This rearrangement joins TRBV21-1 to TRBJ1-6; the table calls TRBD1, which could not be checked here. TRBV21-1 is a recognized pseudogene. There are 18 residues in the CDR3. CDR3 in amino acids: CASSIRDRPHAYNSPLHF. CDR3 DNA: TGTGCCAGCAGCATAAGGGACAGACCTCACGCTTATAATTCACCCCTCCACTTT.

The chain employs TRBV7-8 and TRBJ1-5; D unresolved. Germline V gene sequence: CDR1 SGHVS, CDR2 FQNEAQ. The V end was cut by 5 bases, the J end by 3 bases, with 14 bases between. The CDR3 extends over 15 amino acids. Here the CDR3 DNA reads TGTGCCAGCAGCCAACCAGCAGGCTTCAATCAGCCCCAGCATTTT. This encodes CASSQPAGFNQPQHF.

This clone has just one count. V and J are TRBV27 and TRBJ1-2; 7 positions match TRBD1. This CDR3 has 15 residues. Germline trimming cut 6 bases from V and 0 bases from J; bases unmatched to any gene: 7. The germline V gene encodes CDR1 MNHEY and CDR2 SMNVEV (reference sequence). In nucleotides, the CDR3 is TGTGCCAGCAGCTTCCTGGGACAGTCTAACTATGGCTACACCTTC. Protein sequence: CASSFLGQSNYGYTF.

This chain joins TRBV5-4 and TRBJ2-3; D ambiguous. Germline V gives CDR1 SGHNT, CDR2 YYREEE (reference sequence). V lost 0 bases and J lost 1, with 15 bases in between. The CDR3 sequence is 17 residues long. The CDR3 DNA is TGTGCCAGCAGCTTGGGCGCCCGTGGAGTCGGCACAGATACGCAGTATTTT. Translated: CASSLGARGVGTDTQYF.

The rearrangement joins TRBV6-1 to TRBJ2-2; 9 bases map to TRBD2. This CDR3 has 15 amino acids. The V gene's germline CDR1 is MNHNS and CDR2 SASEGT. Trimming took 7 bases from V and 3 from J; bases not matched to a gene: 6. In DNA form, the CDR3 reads TGTGCCAGCACGCGCGGGAGGGGCGACACCGGGGAGCTGTTTTTT. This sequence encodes CASTRGRGDTGELFF.

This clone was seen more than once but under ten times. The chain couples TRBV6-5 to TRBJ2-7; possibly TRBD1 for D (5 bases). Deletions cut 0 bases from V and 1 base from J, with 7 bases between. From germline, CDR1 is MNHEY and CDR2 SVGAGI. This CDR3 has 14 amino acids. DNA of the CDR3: TGTGCCAGCAGTTACTCTCCAGGGTCCTACGAGCAGTACTTC. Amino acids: CASSYSPGSYEQYF.

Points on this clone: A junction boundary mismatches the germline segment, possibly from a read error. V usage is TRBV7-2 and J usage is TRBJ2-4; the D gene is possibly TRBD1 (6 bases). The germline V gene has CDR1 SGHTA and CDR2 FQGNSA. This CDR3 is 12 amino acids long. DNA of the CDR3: TGTGCCAGCAGCTTATATCCCCTACAGGGCAGCTTC. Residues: CASSLYPLQGSF.

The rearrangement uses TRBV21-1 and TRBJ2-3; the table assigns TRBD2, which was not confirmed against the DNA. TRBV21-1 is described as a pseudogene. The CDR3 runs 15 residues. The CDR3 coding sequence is TGTGCCAGCAGCAACCTAGCGGGGGGGGAAGATACGCAGTATTTT. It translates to CASSNLAGGEDTQYF.